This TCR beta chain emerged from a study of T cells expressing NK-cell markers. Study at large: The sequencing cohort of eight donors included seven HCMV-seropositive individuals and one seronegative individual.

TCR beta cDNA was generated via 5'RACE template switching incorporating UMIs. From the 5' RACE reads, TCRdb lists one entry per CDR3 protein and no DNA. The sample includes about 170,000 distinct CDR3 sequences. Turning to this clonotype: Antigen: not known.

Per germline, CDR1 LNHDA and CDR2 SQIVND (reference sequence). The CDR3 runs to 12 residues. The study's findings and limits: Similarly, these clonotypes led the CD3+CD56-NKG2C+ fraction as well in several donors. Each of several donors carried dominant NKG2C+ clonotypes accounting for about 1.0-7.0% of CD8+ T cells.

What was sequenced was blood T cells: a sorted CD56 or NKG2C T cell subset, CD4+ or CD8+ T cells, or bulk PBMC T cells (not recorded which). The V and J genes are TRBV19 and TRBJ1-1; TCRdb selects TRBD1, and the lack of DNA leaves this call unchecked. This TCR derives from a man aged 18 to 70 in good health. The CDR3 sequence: CASSATGEEAFF. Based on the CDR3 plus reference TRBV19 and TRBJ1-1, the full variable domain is DGGITQSPKYLFRKEGQNVTLSCEQNLNHDAMYWYRQDPGQGLRLIYYSQIVNDFQKGDIAEGYSVSREKKESFPLTVTSAQKNPTAFYLCASSATGEEAFFGQGTRLTVV.